This paragraph covers one TCR beta chain sequence. Recruitment covered some 25 US areas and drew participants whose ages spanned 18 to 89 years. Resolution of symptoms, clearance, or two negative PCRs was present in recovered Cohort 3 donors. The method was immunoSEQ multiplex PCR; TCRdb's version includes in-frame clones alone and lacks a portion of them. The sample consists of 200,000 to 250,000 clones, almost 85% of them appearing once. This sample is part of a study of blood T cell repertoires in COVID-19. Germline CDR1 is MNHNS and CDR2 is SASEGT. CDR3 size: 12 residues. Deletions cut 1 base from V and 7 bases from J, with 4 bases between.

The sample comprised PBMCs or T cells enriched from blood (not recorded which). The TCR comes from a man aged 35 to 55 who had recovered from COVID-19. The chain couples TRBV6-1 to TRBJ2-2; D is ambiguous. The CDR3 loop is CASSEGGGELFF. The CDR3 bases are TGTGCCAGCAGTGAAGGAGGCGGGGAGCTGTTTTTT.